The next 7 T cell receptor beta chains were all read from a single sample in a study of STAT5B mutations in CD4+ large granular lymphocyte leukemia. Profiled with immunoSEQ multiplex PCR; TCRdb holds only in-frame clones, not every one. This table has about 46,000 clones, 80% to 85% appearing once. Specimen: CD4+ T cells from blood buffy coats. Receptors originate from a human donor in good health.

The rearrangement uses TRBV5-1 and TRBJ2-3, with D perhaps matching TRBD2 (6 bases). Germline V gene lookup returns CDR1 SGHRS and CDR2 YFSETQ. The CDR3 has 15 residues. V shed 0 bases and J shed 1 base, with 9 bases lying between them. DNA of the CDR3: TGCGCCAGCAGCTTGGGGGGGGTAGGCACAGATACGCAGTATTTT. Its protein product is CASSLGGVGTDTQYF.

The chain has TRBV2 and TRBJ2-7; D remains unclear. Germline values: CDR1 SNHLY, CDR2 FYNNEI. Deletions cut 6 bases from V and 13 bases from J, with 16 bases between. CDR3 length: 11 amino acids. CDR3 DNA sequence: TGTGCCAGCAGAACCTTAACGGTCGGTTACTTC. Protein: CASRTLTVGYF.

The chain joins TRBV6-1 to TRBJ2-2; D may be TRBD2 (6 bases). In germline, CDR1 is MNHNS, CDR2 SASEGT. The length of the CDR3 is 16 residues. The V end lost 1 base, the J end lost 7 bases, and 16 bases lay between the germline ends. CDR3 bases: TGTGCCAGCAGTGAAGTCGGCCCGGGGAGGAGCGGGGAGCTGTTTTTT. Translated: CASSEVGPGRSGELFF.

V gene TRBV10-2 combines with J gene TRBJ2-7; D is perhaps TRBD1 or TRBD2 (5 bases each). The length of the CDR3 is 13 residues. The V and J ends lost 2 bases and 9 bases respectively, with 14 bases between them. Germline CDR1 is WSHSY and CDR2 is SAAADI. The CDR3 reads CASSEPSPGTQYF. The CDR3 region has the DNA TGCGCCAGCAGTGAGCCTTCCCCCGGGACGCAGTACTTC.

The gene calls are TRBV7-3 and TRBJ2-2, with TRBD1 as a possible D gene (5 bases). The CDR3 runs to 14 residues. Between the trimmed V and J ends, which lost 4 bases and 4 bases, there was a span of 10 bases. Germline CDR1 and CDR2: SGHTA and FQGTGA. CDR3 residues: CASSSDSSTGELFF. The CDR3, as DNA: TGTGCCAGCAGCTCTGACAGCTCCACCGGGGAGCTGTTTTTT.

The chain couples TRBV7-9 to TRBJ2-1; 9 bases are a match to TRBD2. The V gene's germline CDR1 is SEHNR and CDR2 FQNEAQ (reference sequence). J gave up 0 bases and V 0 bases, and 0 bases lay outside the gene matches. The CDR3 has 16 residues. The DNA of the CDR3 is TGTGCCAGCAGCTTAGCTAGCGGGAGCTCCTACAATGAGCAGTTCTTC. Protein sequence: CASSLASGSSYNEQFF.

The gene calls are TRBV6-5 and TRBJ2-1, with D tentatively TRBD1 (6 bases). V was trimmed by 6 bases and J by 5 bases, leaving 14 bases between them. Germline assignment: CDR1 MNHEY and CDR2 SVGAGI. This CDR3 contains 14 residues. This CDR3 is CASRNPQGNNEQFF. The CDR3 DNA follows: TGTGCCAGCAGGAATCCCCAGGGGAACAATGAGCAGTTCTTC.